This TCR beta chain was sequenced for a study of blood T cell repertoires in COVID-19. Assay used: immunoSEQ multiplex PCR; TCRdb lists only in-frame clones, some missing. This table has around 170,000 clones, 70% to 90% appearing once. What was sequenced was peripheral blood. The clonotype comes from a woman in her 70s with acute or convalescent COVID-19.

The CDR3 sequence is CASAVRGRIQPQHF. The CDR3 nucleotides read TGTGCCAGCGCTGTTAGGGGGCGAATTCAGCCCCAGCATTTT. The V and J genes are TRBV6-5 and TRBJ1-5, with 7 positions matching TRBD1. CDR1 and CDR2 (germline): MNHEY, SVGAGI. Trimming removed 8 bases from V and 6 bases from J; junction bases left unmatched: 10. The CDR3 is 14 residues long.